The rows below give T cell receptor beta chains drawn from one sample of a study of early T cells in non-severe SARS-CoV-2 infection. TCRdb reprocessed the 5' RACE reads with MiXCR, giving one entry per CDR3 protein. The data hold roughly 50,000 distinct CDR3 sequences, with under 7.5% observed a single time. This material consisted of whole blood, taken at baseline. The receptors originated from an adult who was a healthcare worker with PCR-confirmed SARS-CoV-2 infection or an uninfected control (not recorded which). Both conserved end residues are part of each CDR3. D genes are given only for firm matches. The listing skips clone size in some rows; elsewhere it reads once, few, many or a size class.

j_call,cdr3_length,v_call,clone_size,d_call,cdr3_aa,cdr3_nt
TRBJ2-2,14,TRBV12-3/TRBV12-4,many,NA,CASSFGGASGELFF,TGTGCCAGCAGTTTTGGGGGGGCTTCCGGGGAGCTGTTTTTT
TRBJ2-1,14,TRBV29-1,NA,NA,CSVEGRSSYNEQFF,TGCAGCGTTGAAGGACGGAGCTCCTACAATGAGCAGTTCTTC
TRBJ2-7,13,TRBV5-1,medium-sized,NA,CASSWDKSYEQYF,TGCGCCAGCAGCTGGGACAAATCCTACGAGCAGTACTTC
TRBJ1-1,11,TRBV6-1,NA,TRBD1,CASRGTAEAFF,TGTGCCAGCAGAGGGACAGCTGAAGCTTTCTTT
TRBJ1-2,13,TRBV11-2,many,NA,CASSQTINYGYTF,TGTGCCAGCAGCCAGACAATTAACTATGGCTACACCTTC
TRBJ2-2,14,TRBV10-1,few,NA,CASSEGAQDGELFF,TGCGCCAGCAGTGAGGGGGCGCAGGACGGGGAGCTGTTTTTT
TRBJ2-5,15,TRBV28,few,NA,CASSSRESPEETQYF,TGTGCCAGCAGTTCCCGGGAGTCCCCCGAGGAGACCCAGTACTTC
TRBJ2-3,18,TRBV15,NA,TRBD2,CATSRGTSGRGGTDTQYF,TGTGCCACCAGCAGAGGGACTAGCGGGAGGGGCGGCACAGATACGCAGTATTTT
TRBJ2-7,13,TRBV19,many,TRBD2,CASSLLADYEQYF,TGTGCCAGTAGTCTCCTAGCGGACTACGAGCAGTACTTC
TRBJ2-1,17,TRBV7-3,many,NA,CASSLSMGAASYNEQFF,TGTGCCAGCAGCCTATCAATGGGAGCCGCCTCCTACAATGAGCAGTTCTTC
TRBJ2-2,14,TRBV27,few,TRBD1,CASKDRANTGELFF,TGTGCCAGCAAAGACAGGGCAAACACCGGGGAGCTGTTTTTT
TRBJ2-7,13,TRBV28,many,TRBD1,CASFGDSSYEQYF,TGTGCCAGCTTCGGGGACAGTTCCTACGAGCAGTACTTC
TRBJ2-2,15,TRBV7-3,few,NA,CASSSTGRNTGELFF,TGTGCCAGCAGCAGTACCGGGAGGAACACCGGGGAGCTGTTTTTT
TRBJ1-5,16,TRBV12-3/TRBV12-4,NA,NA,CASSLTDRGGNQPQHF,TGTGCCAGCAGTTTAACTGACCGTGGTGGCAATCAGCCCCAGCATTTT
TRBJ2-1,15,TRBV11-1,many,NA,CASSFGTDSYNEQFF,TGTGCCAGCAGCTTCGGGACTGACTCCTACAATGAGCAGTTCTTC
TRBJ1-6,14,TRBV20-1,NA,NA,CSARKQRNNSPLHF,TGCAGTGCTAGAAAACAGAGAAATAATTCACCCCTCCACTTT
TRBJ2-5,13,TRBV27,few,NA,CASSPPYQETQYF,TGTGCCAGCAGCCCCCCTTACCAAGAGACCCAGTACTTC